A single sample is the source of the 31 T cell receptor beta chains below, sequenced in a study of OX40 agonist ivuxolimab in advanced cancers. Repertoires were generated with immunoSEQ multiplex PCR, while TCRdb's copy carries only in-frame clones and drops some. The data show roughly 60,000 clones, about 88% seen once. Sample: CD4+ or CD8+ T cells sorted from blood, taken in a trial of the OX40 agonist ivuxolimab. These receptors all come from an adult with an advanced solid tumor such as melanoma, head and neck, liver or kidney cancer.

The chain combines TRBV7-2 with TRBJ1-2; 7 nucleotides match TRBD1. CDR1 is SGHTA and CDR2 is FQGNSA in the germline V gene. The V gene end was trimmed by 1 base and the J gene end by 7 bases; junction bases not matched to a gene: 6. The CDR3 is 14 amino acids. Here the CDR3 reads CASSLGGTVTGYTF. Written as DNA, the CDR3 is TGTGCCAGCAGCTTAGGGGGGACAGTAACTGGCTACACCTTC.

This clone was observed a few times. The rearrangement links TRBV11-3 to TRBJ2-6; D might be TRBD2 (5 bases). The germline gives CDR1 SGHNT, CDR2 YENEEA. V lost 4 bases and J 1 base, leaving 11 bases between the germline ends. The CDR3 covers 16 residues. CDR3 loop: CASSSGMKSGANVLTF. CDR3 sequence (DNA): TGTGCCAGCAGCTCGGGGATGAAGTCTGGGGCCAACGTCCTGACTTTC.

The table lists this clone with many counts. V usage is TRBV7-2 and J usage is TRBJ1-3, with D perhaps TRBD1 (6 bases). CDR1 and CDR2 (germline): SGHTA, FQGNSA. The CDR3 runs 16 residues. Trimming shortened V by 4 bases and J by 0 bases, and 13 bases separated the two germline ends. The CDR3 here is CASSSTGPSSGNTIYF. The CDR3 DNA reads as TGTGCCAGCAGCTCAACAGGGCCCTCCTCTGGAAACACCATATATTTT.

This rearrangement joins TRBV5-4 to TRBJ1-4; the D gene is possibly TRBD1 (5 bases). V was trimmed by 6 bases and J by 8 bases, leaving 14 bases between them. Germline assignment: CDR1 SGHNT and CDR2 YYREEE (reference sequence). The CDR3 covers 13 residues. CDR3 protein: CASTEDSTEKLFF. Here the CDR3 DNA reads TGTGCCAGCACCGAAGACAGCACCGAAAAACTGTTTTTT. Drawing the rest from reference TRBV5-4 and TRBJ1-4, the complete variable domain is ETGVTQSPTHLIKTRGQQVTLRCSSQSGHNTVSWYQQALGQGPQFIFQYYREEENGRGNFPPRFSGLQFPNYSSELNVNALELDDSALYLCASTEDSTEKLFFGSGTQLSVL.

Comments on this clone: The germline gene is not matched at one end of the junction; a read error may be the cause. The V gene is TRBV19, the J gene TRBJ2-2; D call uncertain. Germline-derived CDR1 and CDR2 are LNHDA and SQIVND (reference sequence). The CDR3 covers 15 residues. Here the CDR3 DNA reads TGTGCCAGCAGTAGAGGCCCCCTCACGACCGGGGAGCTGTTTTTT. Protein: CASSRGPLTTGELFF. The whole variable domain, filled in from reference TRBV19 and TRBJ2-2, reads DGGITQSPKYLFRKEGQNVTLSCEQNLNHDAMYWYRQDPGQGLRLIYYSQIVNDFQKGDIAEGYSVSREKKESFPLTVTSAQKNPTAFYLCASSRGPLTTGELFFGEGSRLTVL.

V usage is TRBV7-2 and J usage is TRBJ2-7; D not resolved. Germline CDR1 reads SGHTA; CDR2 reads FQGNSA. This CDR3 has 11 residues. V lost 7 bases and J lost 3, with 7 bases in between. CDR3 sequence reads: CASMIDYEQYF. CDR3 DNA: TGTGCCAGCATGATCGACTACGAGCAGTACTTC.

This chain uses TRBV11-2 with TRBJ2-7; tentatively, D is TRBD1 (6 bases). Germline V gene lookup returns CDR1 SGHAT and CDR2 FQNNGV. CDR3 size: 14 residues. Trimming pared 3 bases from V and 0 bases from J, leaving 9 bases between. This CDR3 reads CASSFDRFSYEQYF. The CDR3 coding sequence is TGTGCCAGCAGCTTTGACAGGTTCTCCTACGAGCAGTACTTC.

The chain combines TRBV19 with TRBJ1-3; a possible D gene is TRBD1 (5 bases). Germline V gene lookup returns CDR1 LNHDA and CDR2 SQIVND (reference sequence). The germline V and J ends were trimmed by 5 bases and 4 bases, with 15 bases remaining between them. The CDR3 contains 15 residues. CDR3 DNA sequence: TGTGCCAGTAGTCCTCAGGGCCCAATCGGAAACACCATATATTTT. Amino acids: CASSPQGPIGNTIYF.

The chain employs TRBV11-2 and TRBJ1-5; tentatively, D is TRBD1 (6 bases). Germline CDR1 reads SGHAT; CDR2 reads FQNNGV. The V end lost 2 bases, the J end lost 7 bases, and 15 bases lay between the germline ends. The CDR3 sequence is 15 residues long. CDR3 in DNA: TGTGCCAGCAGCTTAACCCCATCACAGGGACAGCCCCAGCATTTT. Its translation: CASSLTPSQGQPQHF.

J is TRBJ1-1 and V is TRBV11-3, with D possibly being TRBD1 (6 bases). Germline CDR1 reads SGHNT; CDR2 reads YENEEA. Trimming pared 5 bases from V and 0 bases from J, leaving 10 bases between. The CDR3 loop spans 14 amino acids. This chain's CDR3 is CASSPQGMNTEAFF. CDR3 bases: TGTGCCAGCAGCCCGCAGGGGATGAACACTGAAGCTTTCTTT.

The chain recombines TRBV7-2 with TRBJ2-5; D not resolved. Trimming took off 3 bases at V and 5 bases at J, with 7 bases between the two ends. The CDR3 spans 12 residues. Germline V gene sequence: CDR1 SGHTA, CDR2 FQGNSA. CDR3 residues: CASSFITETQYF. The CDR3 DNA sequence: TGTGCCAGCAGCTTTATTACGGAGACCCAGTACTTC. Together with reference TRBV7-2 and TRBJ2-5, the CDR3 gives the full variable domain: GAGVSQSPSNKVTEKGKDVELRCDPISGHTALYWYRQSLGQGLEFLIYFQGNSAPDKSGLPSDRFSAERTGGSVSTLTIQRTQQEDSAVYLCASSFITETQYFGPGTRLLVL.

The genes are TRBV7-2 and TRBJ2-2; unclear D gene. CDR1 SGHTA and CDR2 FQGNSA come from the germline V gene. The CDR3 covers 13 residues. V was cut by 2 bases and J by 3 bases, with 4 bases left in between. CDR3 region: CASSLSYTGELFF. The CDR3, as DNA: TGTGCCAGCAGCTTAAGTTACACCGGGGAGCTGTTTTTT.

This clone showed up just once. The chain uses TRBV7-6 and TRBJ2-3; TRBD1 matches at 9 bases. This CDR3 has 15 amino acids. Trimming removed 5 bases from V and 6 bases from J; junction bases left unmatched: 9. The germline V gene encodes CDR1 SGHVS and CDR2 FNYEAQ. The CDR3 spells CASSEQGAVGDTQYF. In nucleotides, the CDR3 is TGTGCCAGCAGCGAACAGGGGGCCGTAGGGGATACGCAGTATTTT.

This chain connects TRBV4-1 to TRBJ2-7, with D unresolved. Germline CDR1 reads MGHRA; CDR2 reads YSYEKL. The CDR3 covers 14 residues. V shed 0 bases and J shed 8 bases, with 14 bases lying between them. CDR3 DNA sequence: TGCGCCAGCAGCCAAGATCAGTGGGCAGAAAAGCAGTACTTC. Translating it yields CASSQDQWAEKQYF.

The chain uses TRBV19 and TRBJ1-2; maybe TRBD1 (5 bases). The CDR3 spans 14 residues. Germline CDR1 is LNHDA and CDR2 is SQIVND (reference sequence). The V gene lost 7 bases and the J gene lost 5 bases, with 17 bases spanning the gap. The CDR3 DNA reads TGTGCCAGTACCCCCACCCGGGACGGTTATGGCTACACCTTC. It codes for CASTPTRDGYGYTF.

On this clone itself: An end of the junction does not agree with germline; a read error may underlie this. The CDR3 spells CASSVATWLSHF. The CDR3 DNA reads TGTGCCAGCAGCGTAGCTACTTGGTTAAGTCACTTC. The chain uses TRBV9 and TRBJ2-7; D unresolved. This CDR3 is 12 amino acids long. Germline V lookup: CDR1 SGDLS, CDR2 YYNGEE. The whole variable domain, remainder taken from reference TRBV9 and TRBJ2-7, is DSGVTQTPKHLITATGQRVTLRCSPRSGDLSVYWYQQSLDQGLQFLIQYYNGEERAKGNILERFSAQQFPDLHSELNLSSLELGDSALYFCASSVATWLSHFGPGTRLTVT.

The chain carries TRBV6-5 and TRBJ1-2; no reliable D call. Germline assignment: CDR1 MNHEY and CDR2 SVGAGI. V was pared by 2 bases and J by 6 bases, with 10 bases between. The CDR3 has 13 amino acids. DNA of the CDR3: TGTGCCAGCAGTTACGGTATGGGCAATGGCTACACCTTC. Translating it yields CASSYGMGNGYTF.

The chain recombines TRBV4-1 with TRBJ1-5; D is possibly TRBD1 (6 bases). The germline CDR1 and CDR2 sequences are MGHRA and YSYEKL. CDR3 length: 15 amino acids. Trimming took off 1 base at V and 7 bases at J, with 14 bases between the two ends. The CDR3 DNA follows: TGCGCCAGCAGCCAAGGCAGGGGCGCGGAACAGCCCCAGCATTTT. Translating gives CASSQGRGAEQPQHF.

This clone has more than one count but fewer than ten. The chain has TRBV5-1 and TRBJ1-4; D is ambiguous. The length of the CDR3 is 15 residues. Germline V gene lookup returns CDR1 SGHRS and CDR2 YFSETQ. Trimming took off 0 bases at V and 4 bases at J, with 10 bases between the two ends. CDR3 in amino acids: CASSLDSGINEKLFF. The CDR3 DNA follows: TGCGCCAGCAGCTTGGACAGCGGAATTAATGAAAAACTGTTTTTT.

The chain links TRBV11-3 to TRBJ2-5; no firm D call. Germline CDR1 is SGHNT and CDR2 is YENEEA. This CDR3 comprises 16 residues. V dropped 1 base and J dropped 5 bases, with 17 bases sitting between them. CDR3 sequence (DNA): TGTGCCAGCAGCTTAGTCGCGGTAATGGGTGGGGAGACCCAGTACTTC. Translation: CASSLVAVMGGETQYF.

This rearrangement joins TRBV25-1 to TRBJ1-4; TRBD1 matches at 7 bases. Trimming at V came to 5 bases and at J to 5 bases, leaving 8 bases not matched to a gene. The CDR3 has 15 residues. The germline V gene encodes CDR1 MGHDK and CDR2 SYGVNS. CDR3 sequence: CASSNDRDRNEKLFF. CDR3 in DNA: TGTGCCAGCAGTAACGACAGGGATCGAAATGAAAAACTGTTTTTT.

The chain uses TRBV4-2 and TRBJ1-2; 7 nucleotides align to TRBD1. Unmatched junction bases numbered 6, after V lost 1 base and J lost 4 bases. CDR1 LGHNA and CDR2 YNFKEQ come from the germline V gene. CDR3 length equals 15 residues. The CDR3 sequence: CASSQATGEGYGYTF. In DNA, the CDR3 is TGTGCCAGCAGCCAAGCTACAGGGGAAGGCTATGGCTACACCTTC.

The rearrangement uses TRBV2 and TRBJ2-3; perhaps TRBD1 as D (6 bases). CDR1 SNHLY and CDR2 FYNNEI come from the germline V gene. This CDR3 spans 14 amino acids. Trimming removed 8 bases at V and 6 bases at J, with 18 bases between. The CDR3 nucleotides are TGTGCCAGCCGCCGGGACACTAAGGGGGATACGCAGTATTTT. Its translation is CASRRDTKGDTQYF. Complete variable domain (other parts from reference TRBV2 and TRBJ2-3): EPEVTQTPSHQVTQMGQEVILRCVPISNHLYFYWYRQILGQKVEFLVSFYNNEISEKSEIFDDQFSVERPDGSNFTLKIRSTKLEDSAMYFCASRRDTKGDTQYFGPGTRLTVL.

The chain's CDR3 is CATSRETDTQYF. The CDR3, as DNA: TGTGCCACCAGCAGAGAGACAGATACGCAGTATTTT. The chain uses TRBV15 and TRBJ2-3; D is unclear. V lost 0 bases and J 3 bases, leaving 1 base between the germline ends. CDR3 size: 12 residues. Germline CDR1 reads LNHNV; CDR2 reads YYDKDF (reference sequence).

The J gene is TRBJ1-6, the V gene TRBV18; D perhaps matches TRBD1 (5 bases). The CDR3 spans 15 residues. Germline assignment: CDR1 KGHSH and CDR2 LQKENI. Between the trimmed V and J ends, which lost 4 bases and 8 bases, there was a span of 15 bases. The DNA of the CDR3 is TGTGCCAGCTCACGAGGAATGGTAGGGGATTCACCCCTCCACTTT. Encoded protein: CASSRGMVGDSPLHF.

The genes are TRBV7-9 and TRBJ2-3, with TRBD1 matching over 12 bases. The CDR3 is made up of 14 amino acids. The ends lost 7 bases at V and 10 bases at J; junction bases unmatched: 9. The germline gives CDR1 SEHNR, CDR2 FQNEAQ (reference sequence). The CDR3 reads CASIGTGGAKPQYF. In nucleotides, the CDR3 is TGTGCCAGCATCGGGACAGGGGGCGCGAAGCCGCAGTATTTT.

V is TRBV7-9 and J is TRBJ1-5, with 7 positions matching TRBD1. This CDR3 region has 14 residues. Germline values: CDR1 SEHNR, CDR2 FQNEAQ (reference sequence). Losses at the gene ends were 5 bases for V and 7 bases for J; bases not matched to a gene: 8. CDR3 coding DNA: TGTGCCAGCAGCCTCGACAGGGCGGACCAGCCCCAGCATTTT. As protein: CASSLDRADQPQHF.

The chain combines TRBV30 with TRBJ1-6; no reliable D call. V was trimmed by 4 bases and J by 8 bases, leaving 15 bases between them. Germline CDR1 GTSNPN, CDR2 SVGIG (reference sequence). This CDR3 has 14 residues. Here the CDR3 reads CAWTTGRNHSPLHF. CDR3 nucleotide sequence: TGTGCCTGGACCACCGGAAGAAATCATTCACCCCTCCACTTT.

The J gene is TRBJ2-1, the V gene TRBV11-3, with TRBD2 matching 11 bases. Germline CDR1 SGHNT, CDR2 YENEEA. The CDR3 is 14 residues long. V lost 2 bases, J lost 10 bases, and 4 bases stayed unmatched. Written as DNA, the CDR3 is TGTGCCAGCAGCTTACTAGCGGGGGGCGCCGAGCAGTTCTTC. Protein: CASSLLAGGAEQFF.

This clone was seen just once. V is TRBV27 and J is TRBJ2-5; D possibly corresponds to TRBD2 (7 bases). With 5 bases removed from V and 5 bases from J, the gap between germline ends came to 12 bases. Looked up from germline, CDR1 is MNHEY and CDR2 is SMNVEV (reference sequence). The CDR3 length is 13 residues. In DNA, the CDR3 is TGTGCCAGCAGTCGGAGGGGGGGGGAGACCCAGTACTTC. Amino acids: CASSRRGGETQYF.

The genes are TRBV7-2 and TRBJ1-6; D perhaps matches TRBD1 (5 bases). V was pared by 5 bases and J by 7 bases, with 18 bases between. The CDR3 extends over 16 amino acids. Germline CDR1 and CDR2: SGHTA and FQGNSA. CDR3 loop: CASSPSLGRDNSPLHF. CDR3 in DNA: TGTGCCAGCAGCCCCTCGTTGGGACGGGACAATTCACCCCTCCACTTT.